This TCR beta chain was sequenced for a study of T cell responses to AZD1222 COVID-19 vaccine. CDR3 length: 14 residues. Germline V gene lookup returns CDR1 LNHDA and CDR2 SQIVND (reference sequence). The V end was cut by 7 bases, the J end by 4 bases, with 13 bases between. Using immunoSEQ multiplex PCR, the repertoire was profiled, and TCRdb retains in-frame clones only, with some absent. The table lists about 85,000 clones, approximately 86% of them singletons. About this clone itself: Its antigen is unknown.

Study findings and constraints: Donors, mostly white British, included more females; clonal diversity was possibly underestimated. The repertoires were collected only after the peak T cell response. Among those given AZD1222, only 6 or 7 were seropositive at baseline.

The source was peripheral blood, collected on day 0 of AZD1222 vaccination. This clonotype originated in an adult in good health. The chain joins TRBV19 to TRBJ2-2, with D possibly being TRBD1 (6 bases). The CDR3 DNA is TGTGCCAGTACCCCTCAGGGGCGCACCGGGGAGCTGTTTTTT. Translation: CASTPQGRTGELFF.